This TCR beta chain was identified during a study of blood T cells in healthy people across ages. The study, taken as a whole, reports: Estimates of total diversity, which came from one million sequenced T cells, were considered to be underestimates.

V was pared by 11 bases and J by 6 bases, with 13 bases between. Germline CDR1 is ENHRY and CDR2 is SYGVKD. CDR3 length: 12 amino acids. This clonotype was seen more than once but under ten times. Its target is unknown. Healthy individuals of Caucasian origin from Russia, aged roughly 6 to 95, served as donors. Primed by a sample-barcoded 5' primer and a J-beta primer mix, a second PCR proceeded for 7 to 11 cycles. TCRdb processed the 5' RACE reads anew with MiXCR; each CDR3 protein has one entry. The sample records under 1,000,000 distinct CDR3 sequences, roughly 34% being singletons. The chain links TRBV10-3 to TRBJ2-2, with TRBD1 as a possible D gene (6 bases). The sample comprised blood. The sequence derives from a man between 18 and 35 years old in good health. The CDR3 DNA reads as TGTGCCGCCAAACAGGGCGCCGGGGAGCTGTTTTTT. Protein sequence: CAAKQGAGELFF.